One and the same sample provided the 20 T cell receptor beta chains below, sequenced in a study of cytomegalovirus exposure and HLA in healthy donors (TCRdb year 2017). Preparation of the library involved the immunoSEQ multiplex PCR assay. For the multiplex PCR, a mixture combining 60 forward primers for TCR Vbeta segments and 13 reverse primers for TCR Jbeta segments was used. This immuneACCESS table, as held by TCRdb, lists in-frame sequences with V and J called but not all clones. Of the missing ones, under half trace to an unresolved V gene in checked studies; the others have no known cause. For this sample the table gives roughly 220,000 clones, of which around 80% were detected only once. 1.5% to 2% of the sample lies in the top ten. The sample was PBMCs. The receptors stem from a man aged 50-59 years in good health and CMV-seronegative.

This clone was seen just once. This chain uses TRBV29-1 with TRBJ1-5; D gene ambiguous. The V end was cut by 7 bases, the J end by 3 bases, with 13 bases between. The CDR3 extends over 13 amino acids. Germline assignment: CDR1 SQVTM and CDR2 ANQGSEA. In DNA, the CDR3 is TGCAGCGCCGCAGAATCGTTCAATCAGCCCCAGCATTTT. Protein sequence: CSAAESFNQPQHF.

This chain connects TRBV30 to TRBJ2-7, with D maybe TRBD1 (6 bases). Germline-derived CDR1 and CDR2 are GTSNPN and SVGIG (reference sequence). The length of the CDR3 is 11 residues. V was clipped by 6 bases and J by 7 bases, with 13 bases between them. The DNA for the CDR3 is TGTGCCTGCACTGAGAGGGGGGAGCAGTACTTC. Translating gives CACTERGEQYF. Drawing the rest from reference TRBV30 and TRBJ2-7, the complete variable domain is SQTIHQWPATLVQPVGSPLSLECTVEGTSNPNLYWYRQAAGRGLQLLFYSVGIGQISSEVPQNLSASRPQDRQFILSSKKLLLSDSGFYLCACTERGEQYFGPGTRLTVT.

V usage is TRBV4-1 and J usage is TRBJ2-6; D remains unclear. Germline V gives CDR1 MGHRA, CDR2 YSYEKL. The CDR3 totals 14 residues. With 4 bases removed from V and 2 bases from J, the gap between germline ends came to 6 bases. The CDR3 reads CASSPRTGANVLTF. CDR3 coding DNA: TGCGCCAGCAGCCCGAGAACTGGGGCCAACGTCCTGACTTTC.

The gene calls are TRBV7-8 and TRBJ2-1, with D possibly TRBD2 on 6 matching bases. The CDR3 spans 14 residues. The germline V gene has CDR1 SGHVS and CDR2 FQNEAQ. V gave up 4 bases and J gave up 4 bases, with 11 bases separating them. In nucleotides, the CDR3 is TGTGCCAGCAGCTCCCCGGGACTTTACAATGAGCAGTTCTTC. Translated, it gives CASSSPGLYNEQFF.

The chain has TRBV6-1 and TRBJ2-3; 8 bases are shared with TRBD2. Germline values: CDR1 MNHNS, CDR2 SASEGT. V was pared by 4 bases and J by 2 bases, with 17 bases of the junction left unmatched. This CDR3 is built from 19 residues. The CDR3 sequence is CASSGRRGSGVISTDTQYF. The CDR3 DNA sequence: TGTGCCAGCAGTGGGCGGCGCGGTAGCGGGGTAATTTCCACAGATACGCAGTATTTT.

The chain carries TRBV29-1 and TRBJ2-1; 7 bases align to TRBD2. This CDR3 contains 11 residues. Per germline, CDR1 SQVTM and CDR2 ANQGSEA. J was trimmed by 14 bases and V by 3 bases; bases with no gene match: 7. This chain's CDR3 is CSVENGGREFF. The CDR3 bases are TGCAGCGTTGAGAATGGCGGGAGAGAGTTCTTC.

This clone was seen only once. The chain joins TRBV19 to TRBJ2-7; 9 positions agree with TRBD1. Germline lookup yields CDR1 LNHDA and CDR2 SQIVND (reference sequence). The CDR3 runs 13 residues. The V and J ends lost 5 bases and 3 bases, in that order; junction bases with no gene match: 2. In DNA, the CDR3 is TGTGCCAGTAGTGCGGGACAGGGCTACGAGCAGTACTTC. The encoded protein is CASSAGQGYEQYF.

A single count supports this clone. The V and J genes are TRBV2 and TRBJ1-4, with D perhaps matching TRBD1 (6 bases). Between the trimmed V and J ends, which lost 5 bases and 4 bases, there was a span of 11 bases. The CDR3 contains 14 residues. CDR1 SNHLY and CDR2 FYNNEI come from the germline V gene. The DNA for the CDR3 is TGTGCCAGCAGTAAGACAGGTTTTAATGAAAAACTGTTTTTT. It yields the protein CASSKTGFNEKLFF.

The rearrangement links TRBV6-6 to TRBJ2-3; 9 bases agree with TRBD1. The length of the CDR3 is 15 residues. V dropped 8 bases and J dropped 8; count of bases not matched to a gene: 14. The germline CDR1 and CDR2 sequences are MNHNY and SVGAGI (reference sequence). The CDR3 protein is CASRPGQGISVTQYF. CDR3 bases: TGTGCCAGCCGACCGGGACAGGGAATTTCAGTTACGCAGTATTTT.

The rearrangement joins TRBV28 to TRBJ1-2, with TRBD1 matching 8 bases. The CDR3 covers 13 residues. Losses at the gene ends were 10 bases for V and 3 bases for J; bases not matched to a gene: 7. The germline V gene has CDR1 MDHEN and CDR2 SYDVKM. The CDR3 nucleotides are TGTGCCATCCAACAGGGGGTACACTATGGCTACACCTTC. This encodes CAIQQGVHYGYTF.

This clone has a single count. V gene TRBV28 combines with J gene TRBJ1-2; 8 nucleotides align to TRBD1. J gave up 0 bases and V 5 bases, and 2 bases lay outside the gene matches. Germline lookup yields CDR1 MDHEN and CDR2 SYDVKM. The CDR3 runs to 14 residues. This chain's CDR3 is CASSPGGANYGYTF. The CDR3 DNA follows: TGTGCCAGCAGTCCAGGGGGCGCTAACTATGGCTACACCTTC.

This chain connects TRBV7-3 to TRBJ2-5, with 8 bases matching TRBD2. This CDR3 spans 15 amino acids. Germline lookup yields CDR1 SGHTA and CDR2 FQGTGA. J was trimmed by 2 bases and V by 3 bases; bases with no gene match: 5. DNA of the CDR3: TGTGCCAGCAGCTTCGGGACTAGACGACAAGAGACCCAGTACTTC. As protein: CASSFGTRRQETQYF.

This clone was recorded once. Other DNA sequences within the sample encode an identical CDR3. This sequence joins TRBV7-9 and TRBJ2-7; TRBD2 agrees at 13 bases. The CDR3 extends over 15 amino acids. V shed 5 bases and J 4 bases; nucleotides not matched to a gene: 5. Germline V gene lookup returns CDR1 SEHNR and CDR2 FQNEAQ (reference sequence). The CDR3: CASSPRTSGSYEQYF. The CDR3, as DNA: TGTGCCAGCAGCCCTCGGACTAGCGGGAGTTACGAGCAGTACTTC.

CDR3 nucleotides: TGTGCCAGTAGTCCTCGCCTCGGGGAAGGTTCCTACGAGCAGTACTTC. Protein product: CASSPRLGEGSYEQYF. The V and J genes are TRBV19 and TRBJ2-7; possibly TRBD2 for D (5 bases). V was cut by 5 bases and J by 1 base, with 18 bases left in between. Germline assignment: CDR1 LNHDA and CDR2 SQIVND (reference sequence). The CDR3 consists of 16 residues.

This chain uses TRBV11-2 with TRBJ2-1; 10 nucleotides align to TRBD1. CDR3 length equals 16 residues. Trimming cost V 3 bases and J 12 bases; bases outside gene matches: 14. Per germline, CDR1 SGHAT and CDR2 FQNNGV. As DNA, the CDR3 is TGTGCCAGCAGCTTGCCCGGGACAGGGGCCCCACCGGGGCAGTTCTTC. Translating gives CASSLPGTGAPPGQFF.

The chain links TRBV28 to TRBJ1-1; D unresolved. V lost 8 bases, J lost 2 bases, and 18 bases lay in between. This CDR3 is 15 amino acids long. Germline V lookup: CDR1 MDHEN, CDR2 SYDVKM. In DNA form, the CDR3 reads TGTGCCAGCCCCTCCTCGGCGGGAAGTAACACTGAAGCTTTCTTT. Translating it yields CASPSSAGSNTEAFF.

DNA of the CDR3: TGTGCCAGCAGCCCCGTTGGCGGGAGGGCCGTCAATGAGCAGTTCTTC. Its protein product is CASSPVGGRAVNEQFF. This chain connects TRBV7-3 to TRBJ2-1, with 9 bases matching TRBD2. Trimming removed 5 bases from V and 6 bases from J; junction bases left unmatched: 11. The germline CDR1 and CDR2 sequences are SGHTA and FQGTGA. This CDR3 is built from 16 residues. Drawing the rest from reference TRBV7-3 and TRBJ2-1, the complete variable domain is GAGVSQTPSNKVTEKGKYVELRCDPISGHTALYWYRQSLGQGPEFLIYFQGTGAADDSGLPNDRFFAVRPEGSVSTLKIQRTERGDSAVYLCASSPVGGRAVNEQFFGPGTRLTVL.

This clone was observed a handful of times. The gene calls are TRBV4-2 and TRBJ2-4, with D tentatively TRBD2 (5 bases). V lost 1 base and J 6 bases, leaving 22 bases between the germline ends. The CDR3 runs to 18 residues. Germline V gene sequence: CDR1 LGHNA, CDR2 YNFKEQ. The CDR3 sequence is CASSQGTGIQQGRNIQYF. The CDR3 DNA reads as TGTGCCAGCAGCCAAGGGACTGGAATCCAGCAAGGGAGAAACATTCAGTACTTC.

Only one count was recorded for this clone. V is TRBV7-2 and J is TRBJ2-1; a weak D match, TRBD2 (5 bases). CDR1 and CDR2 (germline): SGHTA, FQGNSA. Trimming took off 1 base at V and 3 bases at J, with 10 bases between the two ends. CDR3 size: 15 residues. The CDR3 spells CASSLGGWSYNEQFF. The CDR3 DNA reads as TGTGCCAGCAGCTTAGGCGGGTGGAGCTACAATGAGCAGTTCTTC. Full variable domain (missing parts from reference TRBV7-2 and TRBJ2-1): GAGVSQSPSNKVTEKGKDVELRCDPISGHTALYWYRQSLGQGLEFLIYFQGNSAPDKSGLPSDRFSAERTGGSVSTLTIQRTQQEDSAVYLCASSLGGWSYNEQFFGPGTRLTVL.

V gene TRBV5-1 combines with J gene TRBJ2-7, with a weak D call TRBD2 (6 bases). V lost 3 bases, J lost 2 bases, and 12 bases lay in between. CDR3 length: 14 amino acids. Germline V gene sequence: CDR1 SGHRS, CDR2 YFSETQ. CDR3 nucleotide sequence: TGCGCCAGCAGCTCGGGACTCTCTACCTACGAGCAGTACTTC. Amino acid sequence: CASSSGLSTYEQYF.